This T cell receptor (beta chain) emerged from a study of metastatic and nonmetastatic thyroid tumors. In its sample, this clone was seen many times. TCRdb re-called clones via MiXCR from the PCR reads. The sample lists 75,000 to 95,000 clones, 10% to 15% occurring once. V dropped 4 bases and J dropped 3; count of bases not matched to a gene: 6. CDR1 is SQVTM and CDR2 is ANQGSEA in the germline V gene. The CDR3 is 14 residues long. Thyroid surgery took place with no prior treatment in any patient. What was sequenced was blood. The clonotype comes from a female donor with papillary thyroid cancer or a benign thyroid nodule (not recorded which). Some clones in this sample may be carry-over from other donors' samples. This chain joins TRBV29-1 and TRBJ1-5, with 7 bases matching TRBD1. The CDR3 protein is CSVGGGPANQPQHF. The CDR3 coding sequence is TGCAGCGTTGGAGGGGGCCCGGCCAATCAGCCCCAGCATTTT. Full variable domain (missing parts from reference TRBV29-1 and TRBJ1-5): SAVISQKPSRDICQRGTSLTIQCQVDSQVTMMFWYRQQPGQSLTLIATANQGSEATYESGFVIDKFPISRPNLTFSTLTVSNMSPEDSSIYLCSVGGGPANQPQHFGDGTRLSIL.